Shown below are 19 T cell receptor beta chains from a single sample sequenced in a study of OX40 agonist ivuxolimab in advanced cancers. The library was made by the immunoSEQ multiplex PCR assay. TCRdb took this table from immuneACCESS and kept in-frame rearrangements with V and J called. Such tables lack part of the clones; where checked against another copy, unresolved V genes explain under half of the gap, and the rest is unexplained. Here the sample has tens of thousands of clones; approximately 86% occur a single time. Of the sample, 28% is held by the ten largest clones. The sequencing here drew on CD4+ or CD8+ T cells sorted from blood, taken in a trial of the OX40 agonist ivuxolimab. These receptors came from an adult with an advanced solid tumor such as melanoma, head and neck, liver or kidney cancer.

CDR3 bases: TGTGCCAGCAGTTACTCGGGCGGGGGGGCCGAGACCCAGTACTTC. This codes for CASSYSGGGAETQYF. The chain uses TRBV6-5 and TRBJ2-5; 9 positions match TRBD2. The ends lost 0 bases at V and 5 bases at J; junction bases unmatched: 4. Germline V lookup: CDR1 MNHEY, CDR2 SVGAGI. CDR3 length: 15 residues.

Here the CDR3 reads CASSLDLGEVYLGYTF. The CDR3 DNA sequence: TGTGCCAGCAGCTTAGATCTAGGAGAAGTGTATCTTGGCTACACCTTC. The chain recombines TRBV11-2 with TRBJ1-2; D gene uncertain. Germline V gene data show CDR1 as SGHAT and CDR2 as FQNNGV. Between the trimmed V and J ends, which lost 0 bases and 7 bases, there was a span of 18 bases. The CDR3 spans 16 residues.

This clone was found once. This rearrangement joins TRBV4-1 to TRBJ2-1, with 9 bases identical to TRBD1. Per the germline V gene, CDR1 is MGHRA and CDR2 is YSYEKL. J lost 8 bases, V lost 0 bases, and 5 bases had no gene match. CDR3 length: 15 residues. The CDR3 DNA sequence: TGCGCCAGCAGCCAAGAGACCGGGACAGGGTATGAGCAGTTCTTC. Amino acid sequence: CASSQETGTGYEQFF.

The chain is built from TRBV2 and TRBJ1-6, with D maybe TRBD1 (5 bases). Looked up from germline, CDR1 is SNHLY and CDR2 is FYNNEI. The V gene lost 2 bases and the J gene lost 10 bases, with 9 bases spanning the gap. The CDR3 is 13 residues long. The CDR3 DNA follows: TGTGCCAGCAGTGAACGCGGGGGATCACCCCTCCACTTT. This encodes CASSERGGSPLHF.

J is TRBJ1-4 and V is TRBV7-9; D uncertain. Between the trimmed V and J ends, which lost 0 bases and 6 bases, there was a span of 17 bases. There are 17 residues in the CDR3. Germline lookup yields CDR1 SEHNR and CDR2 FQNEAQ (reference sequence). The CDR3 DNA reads TGTGCCAGCAGCTTAGCGTCCTTTCCGGGAGAGTATGAAAAACTGTTTTTT. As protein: CASSLASFPGEYEKLFF.

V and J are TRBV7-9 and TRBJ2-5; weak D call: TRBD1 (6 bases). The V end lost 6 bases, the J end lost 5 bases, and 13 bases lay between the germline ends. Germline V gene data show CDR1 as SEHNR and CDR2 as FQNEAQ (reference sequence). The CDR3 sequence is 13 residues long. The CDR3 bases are TGTGCCAGCAGTAGACAGGTCCGGGAGACCCAGTACTTC. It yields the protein CASSRQVRETQYF.

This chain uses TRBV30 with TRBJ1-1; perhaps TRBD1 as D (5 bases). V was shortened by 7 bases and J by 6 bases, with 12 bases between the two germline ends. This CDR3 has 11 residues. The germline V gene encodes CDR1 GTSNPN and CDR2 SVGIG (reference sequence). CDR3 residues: CASYRGAEAFF. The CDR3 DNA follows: TGTGCCTCGTATCGAGGGGCTGAAGCTTTCTTT. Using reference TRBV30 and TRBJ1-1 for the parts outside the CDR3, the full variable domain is SQTIHQWPATLVQPVGSPLSLECTVEGTSNPNLYWYRQAAGRGLQLLFYSVGIGQISSEVPQNLSASRPQDRQFILSSKKLLLSDSGFYLCASYRGAEAFFGQGTRLTVV.

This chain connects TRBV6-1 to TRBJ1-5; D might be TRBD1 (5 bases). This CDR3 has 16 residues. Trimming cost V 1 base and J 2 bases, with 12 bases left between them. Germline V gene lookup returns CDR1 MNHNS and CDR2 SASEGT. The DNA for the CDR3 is TGTGCCAGCAGTGAAGATGGCAGGGTTCGCAATCAGCCCCAGCATTTT. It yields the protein CASSEDGRVRNQPQHF.

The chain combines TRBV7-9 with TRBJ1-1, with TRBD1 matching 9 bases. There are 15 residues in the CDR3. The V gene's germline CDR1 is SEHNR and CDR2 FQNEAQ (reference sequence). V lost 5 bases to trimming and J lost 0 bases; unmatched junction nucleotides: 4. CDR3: CASSPDRGLNTEAFF. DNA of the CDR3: TGTGCCAGCAGCCCGGACAGGGGATTGAACACTGAAGCTTTCTTT.

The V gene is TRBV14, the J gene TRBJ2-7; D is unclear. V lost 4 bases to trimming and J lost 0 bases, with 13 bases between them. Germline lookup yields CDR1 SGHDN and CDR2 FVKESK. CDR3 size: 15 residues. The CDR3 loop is CASSLTAENSYEQYF. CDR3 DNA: TGTGCCAGCAGCCTTACAGCCGAAAACTCCTACGAGCAGTACTTC.

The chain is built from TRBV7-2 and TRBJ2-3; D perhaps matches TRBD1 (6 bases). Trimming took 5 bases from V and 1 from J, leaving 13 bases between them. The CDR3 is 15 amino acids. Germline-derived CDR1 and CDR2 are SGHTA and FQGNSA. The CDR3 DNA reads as TGTGCCAGCAGCATTACGGGACACCGCACAGATACGCAGTATTTT. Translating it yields CASSITGHRTDTQYF.

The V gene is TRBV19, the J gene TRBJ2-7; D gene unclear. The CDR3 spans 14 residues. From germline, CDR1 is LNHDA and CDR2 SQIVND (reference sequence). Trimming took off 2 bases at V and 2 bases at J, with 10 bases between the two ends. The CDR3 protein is CASSINPRAYEQYF. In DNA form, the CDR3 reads TGTGCCAGTAGTATAAACCCTAGAGCCTACGAGCAGTACTTC.

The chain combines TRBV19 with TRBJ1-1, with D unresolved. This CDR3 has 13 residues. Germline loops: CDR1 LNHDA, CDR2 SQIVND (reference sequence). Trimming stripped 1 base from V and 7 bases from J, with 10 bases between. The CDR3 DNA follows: TGTGCCAGTAGTATAGTCGGTGACAATGAAGCTTTCTTT. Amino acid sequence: CASSIVGDNEAFF.

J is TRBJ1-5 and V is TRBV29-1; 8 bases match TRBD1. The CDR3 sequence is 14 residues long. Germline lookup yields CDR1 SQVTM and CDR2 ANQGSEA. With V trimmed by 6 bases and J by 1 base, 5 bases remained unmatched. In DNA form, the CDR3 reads TGCAGCGTCATGGACAGGGCGAGCAATCAGCCCCAGCATTTT. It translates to CSVMDRASNQPQHF.

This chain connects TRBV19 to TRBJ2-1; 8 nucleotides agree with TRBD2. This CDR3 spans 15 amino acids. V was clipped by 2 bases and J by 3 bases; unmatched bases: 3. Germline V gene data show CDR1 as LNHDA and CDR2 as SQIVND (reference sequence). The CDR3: CASSISSGVYNEQFF. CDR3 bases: TGTGCCAGTAGTATAAGTAGCGGGGTCTACAATGAGCAGTTCTTC.

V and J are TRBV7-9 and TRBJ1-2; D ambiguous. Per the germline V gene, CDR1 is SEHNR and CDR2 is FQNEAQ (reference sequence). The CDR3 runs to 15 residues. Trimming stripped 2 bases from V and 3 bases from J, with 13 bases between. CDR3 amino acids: CASSLNPTADYGYTF. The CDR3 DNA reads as TGTGCCAGCAGCTTAAACCCTACAGCCGACTATGGCTACACCTTC.

The chain's CDR3 is CASSLRGYEQYF. The CDR3 DNA follows: TGTGCCAGCAGTTTAAGGGGCTACGAGCAGTACTTC. The V and J genes are TRBV27 and TRBJ2-7, with a possible D match to TRBD1 (5 bases). The CDR3 is 12 residues long. Trimming left V 2 bases short and J 3 bases short, with 5 bases between. CDR1 is MNHEY and CDR2 is SMNVEV in the germline V gene (reference sequence).

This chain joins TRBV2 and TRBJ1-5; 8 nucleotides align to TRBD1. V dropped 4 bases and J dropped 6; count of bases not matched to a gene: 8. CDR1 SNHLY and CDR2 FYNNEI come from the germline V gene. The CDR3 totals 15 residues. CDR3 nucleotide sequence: TGTGCCAGCAGTGGTGGCCAGGGGGCTTTTCAGCCCCAGCATTTT. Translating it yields CASSGGQGAFQPQHF.

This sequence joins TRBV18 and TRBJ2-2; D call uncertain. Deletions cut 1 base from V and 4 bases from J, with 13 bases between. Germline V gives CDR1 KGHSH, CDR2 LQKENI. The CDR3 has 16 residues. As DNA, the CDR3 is TGTGCCAGCTCACCACGAGCCGGGTTGGGCACCGGGGAGCTGTTTTTT. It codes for CASSPRAGLGTGELFF.